This entry lists 9 T cell receptor beta chains sequenced from one sample in a study of cytomegalovirus exposure and HLA in healthy donors. PCR amplification relied on 60 Vbeta primers (plus 13 Jbeta primers). The method was immunoSEQ multiplex PCR; TCRdb's version includes in-frame clones alone and lacks a portion of them. The sample has about 200,000 clones; approximately 70% are singletons. The sample taken for sequencing was PBMCs. The origin of the receptors is a young woman in good health and CMV-seronegative.

This clone has more than one count but fewer than ten. J is TRBJ2-1 and V is TRBV4-1; TRBD2 matches 13 bases. The ends lost 4 bases at V and 8 bases at J; junction bases unmatched: 5. The germline V gene has CDR1 MGHRA and CDR2 YSYEKL. The CDR3 runs 15 residues. In DNA form, the CDR3 reads TGCGCCAGCAGCCCCGGGACTAGCGGGGCCGATGAGCAGTTCTTC. Translating gives CASSPGTSGADEQFF.

In its sample, this clone was seen a few times. The sample holds other DNA sequences that translate to the same CDR3. The J gene is TRBJ2-7, the V gene TRBV5-1, with 7 bases fitting TRBD1. The V and J ends lost 2 bases and 1 base, in that order; junction bases with no gene match: 3. CDR3 length: 14 residues. The germline CDR1 and CDR2 sequences are SGHRS and YFSETQ. CDR3 sequence (DNA): TGCGCCAGCAGCTTACTGGACAGGTCCTACGAGCAGTACTTC. It is translated as CASSLLDRSYEQYF.

This clone was seen a few times. The chain joins TRBV4-1 to TRBJ1-5; 8 bases are shared with TRBD1. The V and J ends lost 4 bases and 1 base, in that order; junction bases with no gene match: 6. CDR3 length: 16 amino acids. Germline assignment: CDR1 MGHRA and CDR2 YSYEKL. This CDR3 reads CASSPSGQGSNQPQHF. DNA for the CDR3: TGCGCCAGCAGCCCATCTGGACAGGGAAGCAATCAGCCCCAGCATTTT.

In this sample, this clone turned up a few times. The chain couples TRBV5-6 to TRBJ2-3; 11 nucleotides agree with TRBD2. V was clipped by 0 bases and J by 5 bases; unmatched bases: 5. There are 16 residues in the CDR3. Germline CDR1 is SGHDT and CDR2 is YYEEEE. The CDR3 DNA reads TGTGCCAGCAGCTTGGGACTAGCGGGGATAGGAGATACGCAGTATTTT. Residues: CASSLGLAGIGDTQYF.

The genes are TRBV5-1 and TRBJ1-2; D might be TRBD1 (5 bases). Trimming took 4 bases from V and 8 from J, leaving 9 bases between them. Germline V lookup: CDR1 SGHRS, CDR2 YFSETQ. There are 11 residues in the CDR3. As DNA, the CDR3 is TGCGCCAGCAGCGTAGGGGCCGGCTACACCTTC. This codes for CASSVGAGYTF.

The CDR3 here is CASTRNSGSLYEQYF. CDR3 sequence (DNA): TGTGCCAGCACCAGAAACAGCGGGAGTCTCTACGAGCAGTACTTC. The chain has TRBV6-6 and TRBJ2-7, with 8 bases aligning to TRBD2. This CDR3 comprises 15 residues. Germline V gene lookup returns CDR1 MNHNY and CDR2 SVGAGI (reference sequence). V was clipped by 7 bases and J by 3 bases; unmatched bases: 11.

J is TRBJ1-5 and V is TRBV19, with D tentatively TRBD1 (6 bases). CDR1 and CDR2 (germline): LNHDA, SQIVND (reference sequence). CDR3 length: 17 amino acids. V was pared by 4 bases and J by 2 bases, with 18 bases between. The CDR3 reads CASSTRQAPRGNQPQHF. The CDR3 nucleotides read TGTGCCAGTAGTACCCGACAGGCACCGCGGGGCAATCAGCCCCAGCATTTT. Using reference TRBV19 and TRBJ1-5 for the parts outside the CDR3, the full variable domain is DGGITQSPKYLFRKEGQNVTLSCEQNLNHDAMYWYRQDPGQGLRLIYYSQIVNDFQKGDIAEGYSVSREKKESFPLTVTSAQKNPTAFYLCASSTRQAPRGNQPQHFGDGTRLSIL.

The chain is built from TRBV19 and TRBJ1-1; TRBD1 aligns across 7 bases. There are 15 residues in the CDR3. Losses at the gene ends were 3 bases for V and 3 bases for J; bases not matched to a gene: 7. CDR1 and CDR2 from the germline V gene are LNHDA and SQIVND (reference sequence). CDR3 nucleotides: TGTGCCAGTAGTATTCAGGACAGGTATCACACTGAAGCTTTCTTT. Its translation is CASSIQDRYHTEAFF. Combining the CDR3 with reference TRBV19 and TRBJ1-1 gives the whole variable domain DGGITQSPKYLFRKEGQNVTLSCEQNLNHDAMYWYRQDPGQGLRLIYYSQIVNDFQKGDIAEGYSVSREKKESFPLTVTSAQKNPTAFYLCASSIQDRYHTEAFFGQGTRLTVV.

This clone has more than one count but fewer than ten. The rearrangement links TRBV13 to TRBJ2-7; 7 bases agree with TRBD2. CDR3 length: 15 amino acids. Per germline, CDR1 PRHDT and CDR2 FYEKMQ (reference sequence). V gave up 5 bases and J gave up 4 bases; unmatched junction bases: 11. The CDR3 DNA sequence: TGTGCCAGCAGCGAGCGAGGCGGGGGAAAATACGAGCAGTACTTC. It translates to CASSERGGGKYEQYF. Full variable domain (missing parts from reference TRBV13 and TRBJ2-7): AAGVIQSPRHLIKEKRETATLKCYPIPRHDTVYWYQQGPGQDPQFLISFYEKMQSDKGSIPDRFSAQQFSDYHSELNMSSLELGDSALYFCASSERGGGKYEQYFGPGTRLTVT.